This is a list of T cell receptor beta chains from one sample in a study of identical twins. One entry per CDR3 protein results from TCRdb running MiXCR on the 5' RACE reads. The sample holds 250,000 or so distinct CDR3 sequences, 9.5% to 15% seen once. This sample also appeared in a second study, on yellow fever vaccine responses in identical twins.

The specimen was memory (CD45RO+) T cells sorted from blood. These receptors originate from a woman aged 18-29 years in good health. Each CDR3 is given with its conserved first and last residue. A D gene is named only where the DNA matches it firmly. Size tells how often a clone was seen (once, few, many) or the class of an expanded clone, and some rows leave it out.

TRBV7-2	TRBJ2-7	few	TRBD2	CASSRLAGIYEQYF	TGTGCCAGCAGCAGGCTAGCGGGGATCTACGAGCAGTACTTC
TRBV7-3	TRBJ2-6	-	-	CASSLKVAGQIPSGANVLTF	TGTGCCAGCAGCTTAAAGGTGGCGGGACAAATACCATCTGGGGCCAACGTCCTGACTTTC
TRBV5-1	TRBJ2-7	-	-	CASSTTPGYEQYF	TGCGCCAGCAGCACCACCCCCGGTTACGAGCAGTACTTC
TRBV7-9	TRBJ2-5	few	TRBD2	CASSSTSGSWTQYF	TGTGCCAGCAGCTCGACTAGCGGGAGTTGGACCCAGTACTTC
TRBV7-9	TRBJ1-1	-	-	CASGGLPNTEAFF	TGTGCCAGCGGGGGACTTCCGAACACTGAAGCTTTCTTT
TRBV5-1	TRBJ1-2	once	TRBD1	CASSLAQGGNYGYTF	TGCGCCAGCAGCTTGGCCCAGGGGGGGAACTATGGCTACACCTTC
TRBV20-1	TRBJ2-5	few	-	CSASKGETQYF	TGCAGTGCTAGCAAGGGGGAGACCCAGTACTTC
TRBV12-3/TRBV12-4	TRBJ1-4	many	-	CASSFLETEGNKLFF	TGTGCCAGCAGTTTTCTGGAGACGGAGGGGAATAAACTGTTTTTT
TRBV7-6	TRBJ2-5	-	TRBD2	CASTGLAGGRETQYF	TGTGCCAGCACTGGACTAGCGGGAGGGCGAGAGACCCAGTACTTC
TRBV2	TRBJ2-5	-	-	CASSGSFRGGQETQYF	TGTGCCAGCAGCGGGTCCTTCAGGGGGGGACAAGAGACCCAGTACTTC
TRBV2	TRBJ2-3	few	TRBD2	CASRESLAGGTDTQYF	TGTGCCAGCAGGGAATCTCTAGCGGGGGGAACAGATACGCAGTATTTT
TRBV3-1	TRBJ1-2	many	-	CASSQRAGSGYTF	TGTGCCAGCAGCCAGAGAGCAGGGAGCGGCTACACCTTC